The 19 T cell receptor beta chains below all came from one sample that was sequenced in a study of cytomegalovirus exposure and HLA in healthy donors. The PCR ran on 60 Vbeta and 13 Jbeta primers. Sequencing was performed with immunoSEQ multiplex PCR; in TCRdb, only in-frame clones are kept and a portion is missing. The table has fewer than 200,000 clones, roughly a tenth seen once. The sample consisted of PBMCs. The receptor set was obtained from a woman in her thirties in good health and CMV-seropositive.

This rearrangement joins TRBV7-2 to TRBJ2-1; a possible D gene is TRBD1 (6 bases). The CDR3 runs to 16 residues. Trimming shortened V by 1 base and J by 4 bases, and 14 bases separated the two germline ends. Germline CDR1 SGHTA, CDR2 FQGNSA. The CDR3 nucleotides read TGTGCCAGCAGCTTAGAGGCGTTAGGGGGTTACAATGAGCAGTTCTTC. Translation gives CASSLEALGGYNEQFF.

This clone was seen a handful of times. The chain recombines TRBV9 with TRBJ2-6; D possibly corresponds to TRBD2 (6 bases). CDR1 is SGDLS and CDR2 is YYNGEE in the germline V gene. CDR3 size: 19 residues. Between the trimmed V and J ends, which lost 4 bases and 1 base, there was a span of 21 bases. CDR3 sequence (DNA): TGTGCCAGCAGCAACCCTCGGGACTGGATAACTTCTGGGGCCAACGTCCTGACTTTC. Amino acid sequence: CASSNPRDWITSGANVLTF. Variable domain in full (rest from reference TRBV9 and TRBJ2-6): DSGVTQTPKHLITATGQRVTLRCSPRSGDLSVYWYQQSLDQGLQFLIQYYNGEERAKGNILERFSAQQFPDLHSELNLSSLELGDSALYFCASSNPRDWITSGANVLTFGAGSRLTVL.

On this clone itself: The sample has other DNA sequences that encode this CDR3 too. The CDR3 DNA reads as TGCGCCAGTTCCCCCTGGACTAGCGACTACAATGAGCAGTTCTTC. This sequence encodes CASSPWTSDYNEQFF. V and J are TRBV5-1 and TRBJ2-1; the match to TRBD2 covers 9 bases. The CDR3 sequence is 15 residues long. V trimming: 8 bases; J trimming: 3 bases; junction bases outside the gene matches: 9. Looked up from germline, CDR1 is SGHRS and CDR2 is YFSETQ.

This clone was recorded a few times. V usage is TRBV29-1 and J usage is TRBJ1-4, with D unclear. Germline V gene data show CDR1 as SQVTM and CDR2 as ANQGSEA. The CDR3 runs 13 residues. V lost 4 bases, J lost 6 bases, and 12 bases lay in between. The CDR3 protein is CSVGAGPDEKLFF. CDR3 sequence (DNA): TGCAGCGTTGGCGCAGGTCCCGATGAAAAACTGTTTTTT.

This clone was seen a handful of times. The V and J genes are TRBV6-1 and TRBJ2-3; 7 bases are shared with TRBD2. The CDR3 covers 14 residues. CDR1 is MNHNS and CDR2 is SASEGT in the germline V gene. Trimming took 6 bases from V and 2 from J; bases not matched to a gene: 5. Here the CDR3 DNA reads TGTGCCAGCAGCTTCGGGAGGTTCACAGATACGCAGTATTTT. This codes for CASSFGRFTDTQYF.

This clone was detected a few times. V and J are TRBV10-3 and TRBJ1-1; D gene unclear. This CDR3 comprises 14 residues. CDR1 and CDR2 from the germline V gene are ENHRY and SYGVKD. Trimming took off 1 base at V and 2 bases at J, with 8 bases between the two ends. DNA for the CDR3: TGTGCCATCAGTGAGTATACAGAAAACACTGAAGCTTTCTTT. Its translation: CAISEYTENTEAFF.

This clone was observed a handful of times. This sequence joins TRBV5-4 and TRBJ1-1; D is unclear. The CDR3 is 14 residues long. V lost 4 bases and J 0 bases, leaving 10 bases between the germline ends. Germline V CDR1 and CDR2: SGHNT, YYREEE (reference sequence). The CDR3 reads CASSELRVNTEAFF. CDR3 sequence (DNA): TGTGCCAGCAGCGAGCTTCGAGTGAACACTGAAGCTTTCTTT.

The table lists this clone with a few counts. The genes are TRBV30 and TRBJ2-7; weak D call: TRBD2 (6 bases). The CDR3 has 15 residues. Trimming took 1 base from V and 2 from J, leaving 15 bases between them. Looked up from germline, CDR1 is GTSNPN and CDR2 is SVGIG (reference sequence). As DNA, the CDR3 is TGTGCCTGGAGTGGTGGAGTAGCGGCCACCTACGAGCAGTACTTC. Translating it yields CAWSGGVAATYEQYF.

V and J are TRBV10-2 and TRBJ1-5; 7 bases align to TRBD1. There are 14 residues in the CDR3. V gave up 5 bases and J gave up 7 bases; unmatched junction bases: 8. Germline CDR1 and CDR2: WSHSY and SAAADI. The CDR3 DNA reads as TGCGCCAGCAGTAGTCAGGGGGTAGAGCAGCCCCAGCATTTT. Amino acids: CASSSQGVEQPQHF.

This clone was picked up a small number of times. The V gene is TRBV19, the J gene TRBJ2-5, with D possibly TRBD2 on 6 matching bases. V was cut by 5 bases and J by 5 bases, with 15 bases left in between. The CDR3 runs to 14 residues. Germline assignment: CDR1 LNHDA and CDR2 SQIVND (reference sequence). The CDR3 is CASSLLLGGETQYF. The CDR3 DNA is TGTGCCAGTAGTCTATTACTAGGAGGGGAGACCCAGTACTTC. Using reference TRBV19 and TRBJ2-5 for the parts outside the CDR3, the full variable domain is DGGITQSPKYLFRKEGQNVTLSCEQNLNHDAMYWYRQDPGQGLRLIYYSQIVNDFQKGDIAEGYSVSREKKESFPLTVTSAQKNPTAFYLCASSLLLGGETQYFGPGTRLLVL.

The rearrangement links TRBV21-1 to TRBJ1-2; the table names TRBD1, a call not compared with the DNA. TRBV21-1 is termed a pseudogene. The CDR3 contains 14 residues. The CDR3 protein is CASSKDQSGHGYTF. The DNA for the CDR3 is TGTGCCAGCAGCAAAGATCAATCAGGCCATGGCTACACCTTC.

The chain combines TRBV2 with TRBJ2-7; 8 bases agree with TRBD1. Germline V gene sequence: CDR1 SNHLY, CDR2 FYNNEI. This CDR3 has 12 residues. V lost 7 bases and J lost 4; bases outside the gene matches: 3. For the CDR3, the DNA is TGTGCCAGCAAGGACAGGGTTTACGAGCAGTACTTC. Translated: CASKDRVYEQYF. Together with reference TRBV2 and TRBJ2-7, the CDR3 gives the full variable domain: EPEVTQTPSHQVTQMGQEVILRCVPISNHLYFYWYRQILGQKVEFLVSFYNNEISEKSEIFDDQFSVERPDGSNFTLKIRSTKLEDSAMYFCASKDRVYEQYFGPGTRLTVT.

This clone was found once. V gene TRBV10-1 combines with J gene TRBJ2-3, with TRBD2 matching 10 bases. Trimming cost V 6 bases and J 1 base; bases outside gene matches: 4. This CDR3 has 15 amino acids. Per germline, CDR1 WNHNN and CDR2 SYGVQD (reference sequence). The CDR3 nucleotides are TGCGCCAGCAGCCCCGGGACTAGCGGCACAGATACGCAGTATTTT. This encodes CASSPGTSGTDTQYF.

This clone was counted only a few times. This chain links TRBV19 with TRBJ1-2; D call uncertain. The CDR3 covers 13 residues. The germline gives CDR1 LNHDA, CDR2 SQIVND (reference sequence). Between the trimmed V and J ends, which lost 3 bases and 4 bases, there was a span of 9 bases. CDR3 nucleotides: TGTGCCAGTAGTATGGACCGGGGCTATGGCTACACCTTC. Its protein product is CASSMDRGYGYTF.

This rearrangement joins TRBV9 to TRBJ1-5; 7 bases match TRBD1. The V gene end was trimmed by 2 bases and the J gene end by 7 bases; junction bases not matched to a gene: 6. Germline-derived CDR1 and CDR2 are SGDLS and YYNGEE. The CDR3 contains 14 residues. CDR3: CASSVGQVTQPQHF. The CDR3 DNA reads TGTGCCAGCAGCGTTGGACAGGTAACACAGCCCCAGCATTTT. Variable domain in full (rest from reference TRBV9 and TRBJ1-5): DSGVTQTPKHLITATGQRVTLRCSPRSGDLSVYWYQQSLDQGLQFLIQYYNGEERAKGNILERFSAQQFPDLHSELNLSSLELGDSALYFCASSVGQVTQPQHFGDGTRLSIL.

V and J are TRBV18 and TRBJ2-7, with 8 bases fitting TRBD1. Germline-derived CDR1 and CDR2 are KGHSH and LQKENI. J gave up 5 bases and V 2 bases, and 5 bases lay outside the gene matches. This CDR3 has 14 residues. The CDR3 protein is CASSPGTGPDEQYF. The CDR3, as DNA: TGTGCCAGCTCACCAGGGACAGGACCGGACGAGCAGTACTTC. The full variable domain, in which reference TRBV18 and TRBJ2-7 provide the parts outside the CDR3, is NAGVMQNPRHLVRRRGQEARLRCSPMKGHSHVYWYRQLPEEGLKFMVYLQKENIIDESGMPKERFSAEFPKEGPSILRIQQVVRGDSAAYFCASSPGTGPDEQYFGPGTRLTVT.

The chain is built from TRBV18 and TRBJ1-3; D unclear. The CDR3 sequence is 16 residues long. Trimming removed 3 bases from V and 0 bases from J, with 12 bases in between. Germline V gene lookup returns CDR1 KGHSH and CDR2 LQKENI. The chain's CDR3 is CASSPGQATSGNTIYF. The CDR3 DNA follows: TGTGCCAGCTCACCGGGCCAGGCGACCTCTGGAAACACCATATATTTT.

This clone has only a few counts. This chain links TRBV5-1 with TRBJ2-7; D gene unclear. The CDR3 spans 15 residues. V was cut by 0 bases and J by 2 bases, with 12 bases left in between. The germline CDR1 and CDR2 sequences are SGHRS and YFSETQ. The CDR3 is CASSLAAGFAYEQYF. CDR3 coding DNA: TGCGCCAGCAGCTTGGCTGCAGGATTCGCCTACGAGCAGTACTTC.

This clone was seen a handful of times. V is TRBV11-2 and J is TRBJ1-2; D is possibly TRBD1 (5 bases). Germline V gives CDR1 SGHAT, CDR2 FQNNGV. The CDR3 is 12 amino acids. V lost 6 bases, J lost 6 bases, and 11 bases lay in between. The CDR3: CASSWAGDGYTF. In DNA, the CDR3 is TGTGCCAGCAGTTGGGCGGGGGATGGCTACACCTTC. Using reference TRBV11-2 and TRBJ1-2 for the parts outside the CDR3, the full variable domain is EAGVAQSPRYKIIEKRQSVAFWCNPISGHATLYWYQQILGQGPKLLIQFQNNGVVDDSQLPKDRFSAERLKGVDSTLKIQPAKLEDSAVYLCASSWAGDGYTFGSGTRLTVV.